This TCR beta chain originates from a study of early T cells in non-severe SARS-CoV-2 infection. Study-wide context: With bulk RNA from unsorted whole blood as input, sequencing yielded unpaired chains. General study findings and limits: VDJdb matching favored anti-spike CD8 responses, missing private and CD4 specificities.

This CDR3 contains 17 residues. Trimming removed 5 bases at V and 5 bases at J, with 25 bases between. On this clonotype: Its antigen is still unknown.

Unique molecular identifiers were attached to individual cDNA molecules. TCRdb reprocessed the 5' RACE reads via MiXCR and lists one record per CDR3 protein. The table shows about 59,000 distinct CDR3 sequences, with 13% occurring only once. This material consisted of whole blood, taken at baseline. The rearrangement uses TRBV12-3 or TRBV12-4 and TRBJ2-7; perhaps TRBD1 as D (6 bases). The sequence came from an adult who was a healthcare worker with PCR-confirmed SARS-CoV-2 infection or an uninfected control (not recorded which). Written as DNA, the CDR3 is TGTGCCAGCAGTCCGGAAGCGACAGGCCTTAAGGTTAACGAGCAGTACTTC. Its translation: CASSPEATGLKVNEQYF.